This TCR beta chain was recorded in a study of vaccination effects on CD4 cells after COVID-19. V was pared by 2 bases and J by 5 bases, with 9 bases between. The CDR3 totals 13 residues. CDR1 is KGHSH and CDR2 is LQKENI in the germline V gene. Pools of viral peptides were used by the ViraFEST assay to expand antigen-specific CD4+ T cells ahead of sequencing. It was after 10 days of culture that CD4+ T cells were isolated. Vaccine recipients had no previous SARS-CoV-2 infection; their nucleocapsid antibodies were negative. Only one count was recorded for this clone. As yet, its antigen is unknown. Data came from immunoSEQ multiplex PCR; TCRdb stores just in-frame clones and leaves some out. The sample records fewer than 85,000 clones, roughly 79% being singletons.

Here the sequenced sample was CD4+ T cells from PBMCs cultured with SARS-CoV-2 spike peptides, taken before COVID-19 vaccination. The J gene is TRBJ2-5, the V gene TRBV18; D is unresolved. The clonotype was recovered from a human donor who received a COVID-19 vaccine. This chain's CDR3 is CASSPGIGETQYF. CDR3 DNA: TGTGCCAGCTCACCAGGGATCGGGGAGACCCAGTACTTC.